A single sample is the source of the 31 T cell receptor beta chains below, sequenced in a study of blood T cell repertoires in COVID-19. Assay used: immunoSEQ multiplex PCR; TCRdb lists only in-frame clones, some missing. The table has around 150,000 clones, around nine tenths seen once. The sample taken for sequencing was peripheral blood. These receptors were obtained from a middle-aged man with active or convalescent COVID-19.

V and J are TRBV28 and TRBJ2-1; 12 bases line up with TRBD2. V lost 7 bases and J lost 6; bases outside the gene matches: 13. Germline-derived CDR1 and CDR2 are MDHEN and SYDVKM. The CDR3 totals 17 residues. The CDR3 DNA reads as TGTGCCAGCACCCAATTTTCGAGACTAGCGGGAGTCAATGAGCAGTTCTTC. Residues: CASTQFSRLAGVNEQFF.

V is TRBV7-9 and J is TRBJ2-7, with 8 bases fitting TRBD1. V dropped 1 base and J dropped 2; count of bases not matched to a gene: 7. The CDR3 spans 16 residues. CDR1 and CDR2 from the germline V gene are SEHNR and FQNEAQ (reference sequence). CDR3 amino acids: CASSLGRTGNAYEQYF. CDR3 DNA sequence: TGTGCCAGCAGCTTAGGAAGGACAGGGAATGCCTACGAGCAGTACTTC.

This chain connects TRBV11-2 to TRBJ2-5, with D perhaps matching TRBD1 (6 bases). CDR1 is SGHAT and CDR2 is FQNNGV in the germline V gene. The CDR3 consists of 13 residues. V was clipped by 5 bases and J by 3 bases, with 10 bases between them. In DNA form, the CDR3 reads TGTGCCAGCAGCAGCCCAGGGGAAGAGACCCAGTACTTC. This sequence encodes CASSSPGEETQYF.

V is TRBV18 and J is TRBJ2-7; 11 bases align to TRBD2. Germline CDR1 is KGHSH and CDR2 is LQKENI. The CDR3 consists of 17 residues. V shed 5 bases, J shed 7 bases, and the junction held 16 bases outside the gene matches. CDR3 amino acids: CASSGASSGLAVLEQYF. The CDR3 nucleotides read TGTGCCAGCTCAGGCGCCAGTTCGGGACTAGCGGTTCTGGAGCAGTACTTC.

The rearrangement joins TRBV19 to TRBJ1-5; no firm D call. The germline V gene encodes CDR1 LNHDA and CDR2 SQIVND (reference sequence). Deletions cut 6 bases from V and 7 bases from J, with 10 bases between. This CDR3 spans 12 amino acids. CDR3 residues: CASRGGRQPQHF. The CDR3 DNA follows: TGTGCCAGTAGGGGCGGGCGGCAGCCCCAGCATTTT.

The gene calls are TRBV28 and TRBJ2-7, with 10 bases fitting TRBD1. From germline, CDR1 is MDHEN and CDR2 SYDVKM. This CDR3 is 14 amino acids long. V dropped 0 bases and J dropped 4; count of bases not matched to a gene: 0. The CDR3 bases are TGTGCCAGCAGTTTATGGGGACAGGGGTACGAGCAGTACTTC. Translated, it gives CASSLWGQGYEQYF.

The chain recombines TRBV28 with TRBJ2-1; 8 nucleotides align to TRBD2. Trimming removed 6 bases from V and 4 bases from J; junction bases left unmatched: 14. CDR1 is MDHEN, CDR2 SYDVKM, per germline. The CDR3 spans 17 residues. The CDR3: CASSPWGSGISYNEQFF. CDR3 coding DNA: TGTGCCAGCAGCCCCTGGGGTAGCGGGATATCTTACAATGAGCAGTTCTTC.

In its sample, this clone was seen once. The chain couples TRBV4-1 to TRBJ2-1; D uncertain. CDR1 is MGHRA and CDR2 is YSYEKL in the germline V gene. V was pared by 1 base and J by 9 bases, with 7 bases between. The CDR3 spans 12 residues. The CDR3 protein is CASSQVSGEQFF. The DNA of the CDR3 is TGCGCCAGCAGCCAAGTTTCAGGTGAGCAGTTCTTC.

The gene calls are TRBV28 and TRBJ1-5; D remains ambiguous. CDR1 MDHEN and CDR2 SYDVKM come from the germline V gene. This CDR3 comprises 15 residues. Trimming left V 2 bases short and J 4 bases short, with 12 bases between. The DNA of the CDR3 is TGTGCCAGCAGTTTAGAACAGCTCCTAAATCAGCCCCAGCATTTT. This encodes CASSLEQLLNQPQHF.

The chain uses TRBV9 and TRBJ2-1, with D unresolved. V was clipped by 0 bases and J by 3 bases, with 19 bases between them. Germline-derived CDR1 and CDR2 are SGDLS and YYNGEE. CDR3 length: 18 amino acids. The CDR3 sequence is CASSVDSLDHIVYNEQFF. For the CDR3, the DNA is TGTGCCAGCAGCGTAGATAGCCTAGACCATATCGTCTACAATGAGCAGTTCTTC.

J is TRBJ1-1 and V is TRBV5-8; TRBD1 is a possible D gene (5 bases). Germline loops: CDR1 SGHTS, CDR2 YDEGEE. This CDR3 region has 15 residues. Trimming took 2 bases from V and 6 from J, leaving 17 bases between them. The CDR3, as DNA: TGTGCCAGCAGCTTCCCCGGGACCCGGAGGGCTGAAGCTTTCTTT. It is translated as CASSFPGTRRAEAFF.

The genes are TRBV9 and TRBJ2-2, with D maybe TRBD2 (6 bases). The CDR3 runs 14 residues. CDR1 is SGDLS, CDR2 YYNGEE, per germline. The V and J ends lost 3 bases and 5 bases respectively, with 11 bases between them. Here the CDR3 DNA reads TGTGCCAGCAGCGGGAGGGCCGGAACCGGGGAGCTGTTTTTT. Translation: CASSGRAGTGELFF.

This sequence joins TRBV27 and TRBJ2-1; D is ambiguous. CDR3 length equals 11 residues. Germline V lookup: CDR1 MNHEY, CDR2 SMNVEV (reference sequence). Trimming shortened V by 5 bases and J by 7 bases, and 6 bases separated the two germline ends. CDR3 DNA sequence: TGTGCCAGCAGTCGTTTGAATGAGCAGTTCTTC. This codes for CASSRLNEQFF.

V usage is TRBV24-1 and J usage is TRBJ2-1, with 9 bases matching TRBD1. The germline gives CDR1 KGHDR, CDR2 SFDVKD. The CDR3 contains 16 residues. V lost 4 bases and J lost 4; bases outside the gene matches: 7. CDR3 sequence: CATSDRTGGLYNEQFF. In nucleotides, the CDR3 is TGTGCCACCAGTGACCGCACAGGGGGCCTTTACAATGAGCAGTTCTTC.

The V call is TRBV4-3, the J call TRBJ1-2; TRBD1 aligns across 8 bases. This CDR3 region has 16 residues. Germline assignment: CDR1 LGHNA and CDR2 YSLEER. V was clipped by 1 base and J by 1 base; unmatched bases: 5. Here the CDR3 reads CASSQAGTGYNYGYTF. The CDR3 DNA is TGCGCCAGCAGCCAAGCCGGGACAGGTTATAACTATGGCTACACCTTC.

The chain recombines TRBV28 with TRBJ2-1, with 7 bases fitting TRBD2. Germline V gene data show CDR1 as MDHEN and CDR2 as SYDVKM. The trim removed 10 bases at V and 6 bases at J, leaving 3 bases unmatched. The CDR3 extends over 11 amino acids. The DNA of the CDR3 is TGTGCCACGCGACTAGCCAATGAGCAGTTCTTC. This codes for CATRLANEQFF.

In nucleotides, the CDR3 is TGCGCCAGCAGCCAAGCCGTAGTAGGGACAGGAGCTATCTATGGCTACACCTTC. Its protein product is CASSQAVVGTGAIYGYTF. This chain uses TRBV4-1 with TRBJ1-2; 8 nucleotides match TRBD1. The CDR3 spans 18 residues. CDR1 is MGHRA and CDR2 is YSYEKL in the germline V gene. Unmatched junction bases numbered 14, after V lost 1 base and J lost 4 bases.

The chain carries TRBV14 and TRBJ2-1, with TRBD2 identical over 8 bases. With 4 bases clipped from V and 7 bases from J, the junction kept 9 bases outside the gene matches. The CDR3 length is 15 residues. Germline loops: CDR1 SGHDN, CDR2 FVKESK. CDR3: CASSRTPGLDNEQFF. CDR3 nucleotides: TGTGCCAGCAGCCGGACCCCGGGACTAGATAATGAGCAGTTCTTC.

This rearrangement joins TRBV4-1 to TRBJ2-7, with 8 positions matching TRBD2. Unmatched junction bases numbered 4, after V lost 0 bases and J lost 3 bases. The CDR3 runs 15 residues. Germline V gene data show CDR1 as MGHRA and CDR2 as YSYEKL. The CDR3: CASSQDGSGGYEQYF. CDR3 in DNA: TGCGCCAGCAGCCAAGATGGGAGCGGGGGCTACGAGCAGTACTTC.

This clone was seen once. The chain has TRBV5-6 and TRBJ1-6; D is unclear. V lost 3 bases and J 7 bases, leaving 11 bases between the germline ends. Germline assignment: CDR1 SGHDT and CDR2 YYEEEE. The CDR3 length is 14 residues. The DNA of the CDR3 is TGTGCCAGCAGCTCAGTCGGGGAGAATTCACCCCTCCACTTT. This encodes CASSSVGENSPLHF.

The chain employs TRBV27 and TRBJ2-2; 7 nucleotides agree with TRBD2. Per the germline V gene, CDR1 is MNHEY and CDR2 is SMNVEV (reference sequence). With 6 bases clipped from V and 6 bases from J, the junction kept 7 bases outside the gene matches. The CDR3 consists of 14 residues. This CDR3 reads CASSLAGVAGELFF. CDR3 nucleotides: TGTGCCAGCAGCCTGGCGGGAGTGGCCGGGGAGCTGTTTTTT.

The chain combines TRBV19 with TRBJ2-1, with 9 positions matching TRBD2. This CDR3 is 16 amino acids long. V dropped 6 bases and J dropped 3; count of bases not matched to a gene: 9. Germline V lookup: CDR1 LNHDA, CDR2 SQIVND (reference sequence). CDR3 loop: CASRGTRAGGYNEQFF. CDR3 DNA: TGTGCCAGTAGGGGTACTAGAGCGGGAGGCTACAATGAGCAGTTCTTC.

This clone was seen only a few times. This chain joins TRBV6-2 or TRBV6-3 and TRBJ1-1; 7 bases line up with TRBD1. J lost 3 bases, V lost 2 bases, and 3 bases had no gene match. The CDR3 covers 14 residues. From germline, CDR1 is MNHEY and CDR2 SVGEGT. The DNA for the CDR3 is TGTGCCAGCAGTTACAAGGGGGCGGACACTGAAGCTTTCTTT. It translates to CASSYKGADTEAFF.

This chain connects TRBV19 to TRBJ1-6; 8 nucleotides agree with TRBD1. The junction had 13 bases not matched to a gene; V was cut back by 3 bases and J by 6 bases. Germline-derived CDR1 and CDR2 are LNHDA and SQIVND (reference sequence). This CDR3 spans 18 amino acids. DNA for the CDR3: TGTGCCAGTAGTATTCGGCCAGGGGGCCGCGACCGTAATTCACCCCTCCACTTT. Translating gives CASSIRPGGRDRNSPLHF. The variable domain in full, completed from reference TRBV19 and TRBJ1-6, reads DGGITQSPKYLFRKEGQNVTLSCEQNLNHDAMYWYRQDPGQGLRLIYYSQIVNDFQKGDIAEGYSVSREKKESFPLTVTSAQKNPTAFYLCASSIRPGGRDRNSPLHFGNGTRLTVT.

Comments on this clone: Other DNA sequences from this sample encode an identical CDR3 as well. V is TRBV24-1 and J is TRBJ2-3, with D hard to call. The V end lost 1 base, the J end lost 2 bases, and 6 bases lay between the germline ends. The CDR3 sequence is 14 residues long. Germline loops: CDR1 KGHDR, CDR2 SFDVKD. CDR3 in DNA: TGTGCCACCAGTGATTTCCCTCTCACAGATACGCAGTATTTT. It specifies CATSDFPLTDTQYF.

The V and J genes are TRBV25-1 and TRBJ2-3; D ambiguous. With 6 bases removed from V and 5 bases from J, the gap between germline ends came to 15 bases. The CDR3 has 14 residues. Germline V CDR1 and CDR2: MGHDK, SYGVNS. The CDR3 loop reads CASSLSLGLDTQYF. Written as DNA, the CDR3 is TGTGCCAGCAGCCTCTCGCTAGGCTTAGATACGCAGTATTTT.

The CDR3 protein is CASSHGQLGWGYTF. For the CDR3, the DNA is TGTGCCAGCTCACACGGACAGCTGGGTTGGGGCTACACCTTC. The gene calls are TRBV18 and TRBJ1-2; possible D gene TRBD1, 6 bases. Trimming left V 4 bases short and J 8 bases short, with 17 bases between. CDR1 and CDR2 from the germline V gene are KGHSH and LQKENI. The CDR3 has 14 residues.

V usage is TRBV28 and J usage is TRBJ1-3; TRBD1 matches at 7 bases. The CDR3 sequence is 19 residues long. V lost 2 bases and J lost 0; bases outside the gene matches: 13. Germline CDR1 MDHEN, CDR2 SYDVKM. CDR3 residues: CASSLIRARQGYSGNTIYF. The CDR3 DNA sequence: TGTGCCAGCAGTTTAATACGGGCCCGACAGGGATACTCTGGAAACACCATATATTTT. The full variable domain, with the rest looked up from reference TRBV28 and TRBJ1-3, is DVKVTQSSRYLVKRTGEKVFLECVQDMDHENMFWYRQDPGLGLRLIYFSYDVKMKEKGDIPEGYSVSREKKERFSLILESASTNQTSMYLCASSLIRARQGYSGNTIYFGEGSWLTVV.

The chain couples TRBV21-1 to TRBJ1-1. TRBV21-1 is a pseudogene locus. The CDR3 has 13 amino acids. CDR3 nucleotide sequence: TGTGCCAGCAGCGACCGGGAGAACACTGAAGCTTTCTTT. This encodes CASSDRENTEAFF.

Only a few counts were recorded for this clone. The chain uses TRBV5-6 and TRBJ2-2, with 8 nucleotides matching TRBD1. The CDR3 covers 16 residues. CDR1 is SGHDT and CDR2 is YYEEEE in the germline V gene. The J segment lost 10 bases and the V segment lost 2 bases, leaving 13 bases of the junction unmatched. CDR3 loop: CASSFTGTGLREELFF. CDR3 sequence (DNA): TGTGCCAGCAGCTTCACCGGGACAGGACTTCGTGAGGAGCTGTTTTTT.

This CDR3 reads CASSTGRGAEKLFF. As DNA, the CDR3 is TGCGCCAGCAGCACCGGACGGGGGGCTGAAAAACTGTTTTTT. This chain links TRBV5-1 with TRBJ1-4; TRBD1 is a possible D gene (6 bases). The germline V and J ends were trimmed by 4 bases and 7 bases, with 14 bases remaining between them. The CDR3 length is 14 residues. The germline V gene encodes CDR1 SGHRS and CDR2 YFSETQ.